This TCR beta chain was identified in a study of T cell responses to AZD1222 COVID-19 vaccine. Study-wide results and caveats: Every sample of the repertoires postdated the peak T cell response. Mostly white British, mostly female donors; authors suggested clonal diversity may be underestimated.

CDR3 length: 12 residues. Deletions cut 3 bases from V and 3 bases from J, with 6 bases between. Germline lookup yields CDR1 LGHDT and CDR2 YNNKEL (reference sequence). As to this clone: Its antigen remains unidentified. Within the sample, other DNA sequences also encode this same CDR3.

Sequenced by immunoSEQ multiplex PCR; TCRdb stores in-frame clones only, minus some. The table has 250,000 to 300,000 clones, almost 95% seen once. The sample consisted of peripheral blood, taken 28 days after the second AZD1222 dose. This receptor was obtained from an adult who received the AZD1222 COVID-19 vaccine. This sequence joins TRBV3-1 (or the pseudogene TRBV3-2) and TRBJ2-7; D ambiguous. CDR3 DNA: TGTGCCAGCAGCCAGGGTCGCTACGAGCAGTACTTC. Translating gives CASSQGRYEQYF.